This entry is about one T cell receptor beta chain. Its antigen remains unknown. One junction end does not reproduce the germline sequence, and a read error may be involved. This entry belongs to a study of tumor-infiltrating lymphocytes in primary liver carcinoma. Study-level information: Stage T1-T3 N0M0 tumors measured roughly 4.2 to 10 cm at most. Study findings and constraints: Lesser overlap characterized tumor-adjacent and tumor-blood pairs relative to tumor region pairs. Presence in all five tumor regions was observed for only about 7-24% of top clones.

From 500 ng total RNA, TCR beta cDNA was generated with a primer in the constant region. For TCR beta, libraries were produced by three nested multiplex PCR rounds using slightly modified ARM-PCR. TRBV1-TRBV30 forward and Cbeta reverse primers drove the first two approximately 10-cycle rounds. TCRdb called the multiplex PCR reads again in MiXCR, with one record for every CDR3 protein. The data show 150,000 to 200,000 distinct CDR3 sequences, about 82% seen once. Germline V gives CDR1 MDHEN, CDR2 SYDVKM. This CDR3 region has 17 residues. The tissue used was unsorted bulk material of 20-30 mg. RNA and DNA were co-extracted from it with the AllPrep DNA/RNA mini kit. The authors sampled five separate regions per tumor.

Source material: tumor tissue from primary liver carcinoma. The TCR sequence derives from a man aged 35 to 55 with primary liver carcinoma and hepatitis B virus infection. The chain has TRBV28 and TRBJ2-3, with D perhaps TRBD1 (5 bases). CDR3 DNA sequence: TGTGCCAGCAGTTTCCAGGGAAAGGGTACGGGCACAAATACGCAATATTTT. Encoded protein: CASSFQGKGTGTNTQYF.